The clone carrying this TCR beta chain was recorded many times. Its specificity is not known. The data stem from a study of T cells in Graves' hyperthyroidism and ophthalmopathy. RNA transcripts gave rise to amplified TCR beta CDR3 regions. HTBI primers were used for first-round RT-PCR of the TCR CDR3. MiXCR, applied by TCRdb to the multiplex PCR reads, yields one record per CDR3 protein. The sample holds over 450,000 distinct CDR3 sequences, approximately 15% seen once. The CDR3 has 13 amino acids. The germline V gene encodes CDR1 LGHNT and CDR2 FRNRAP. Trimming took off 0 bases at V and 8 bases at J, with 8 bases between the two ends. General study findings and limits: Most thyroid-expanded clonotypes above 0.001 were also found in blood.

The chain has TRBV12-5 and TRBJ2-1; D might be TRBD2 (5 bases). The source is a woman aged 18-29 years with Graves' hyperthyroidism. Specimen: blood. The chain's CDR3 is CASGLVPGYEQFF. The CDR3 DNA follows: TGTGCTAGTGGTTTGGTACCGGGGTATGAGCAGTTCTTC.